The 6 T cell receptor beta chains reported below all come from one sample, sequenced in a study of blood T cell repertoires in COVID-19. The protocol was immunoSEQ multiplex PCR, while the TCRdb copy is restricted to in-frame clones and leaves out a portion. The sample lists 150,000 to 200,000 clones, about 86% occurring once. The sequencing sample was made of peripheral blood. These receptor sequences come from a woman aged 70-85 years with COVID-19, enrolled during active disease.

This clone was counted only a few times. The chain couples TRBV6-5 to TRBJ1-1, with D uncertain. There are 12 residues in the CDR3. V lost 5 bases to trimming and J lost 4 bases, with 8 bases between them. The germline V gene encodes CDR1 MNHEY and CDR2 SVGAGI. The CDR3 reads CASSTLGTEAFF. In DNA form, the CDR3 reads TGTGCCAGCAGTACACTAGGCACTGAAGCTTTCTTT.

In DNA, the CDR3 is TGTGCCAGCAGCTTAGCGTACGAGGGTTTAGCCAAAAACATTCAGTACTTC. Translation: CASSLAYEGLAKNIQYF. J is TRBJ2-4 and V is TRBV7-9, with D perhaps TRBD2 (5 bases). The CDR3 totals 17 residues. Per germline, CDR1 SEHNR and CDR2 FQNEAQ (reference sequence). Trimming cost V 0 bases and J 0 bases, with 12 bases left between them.

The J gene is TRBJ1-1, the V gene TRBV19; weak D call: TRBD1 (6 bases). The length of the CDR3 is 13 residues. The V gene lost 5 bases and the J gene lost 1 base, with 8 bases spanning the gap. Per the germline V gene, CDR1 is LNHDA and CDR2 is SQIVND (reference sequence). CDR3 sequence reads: CASSSGANTEAFF. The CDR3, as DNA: TGTGCCAGTAGTTCAGGGGCGAACACTGAAGCTTTCTTT.

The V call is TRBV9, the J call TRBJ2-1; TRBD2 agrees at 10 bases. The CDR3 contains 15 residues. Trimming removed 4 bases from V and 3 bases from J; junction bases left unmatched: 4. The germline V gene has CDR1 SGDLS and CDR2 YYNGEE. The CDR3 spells CASSLSGRVYNEQFF. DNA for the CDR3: TGTGCCAGCAGCTTGAGCGGGAGGGTCTACAATGAGCAGTTCTTC.

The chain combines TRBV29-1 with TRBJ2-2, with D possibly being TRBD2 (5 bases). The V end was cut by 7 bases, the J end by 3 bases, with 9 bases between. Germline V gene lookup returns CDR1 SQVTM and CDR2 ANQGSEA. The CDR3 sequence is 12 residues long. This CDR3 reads CSGQEDTGELFF. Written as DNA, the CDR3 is TGCAGCGGTCAGGAGGACACCGGGGAGCTGTTTTTT.

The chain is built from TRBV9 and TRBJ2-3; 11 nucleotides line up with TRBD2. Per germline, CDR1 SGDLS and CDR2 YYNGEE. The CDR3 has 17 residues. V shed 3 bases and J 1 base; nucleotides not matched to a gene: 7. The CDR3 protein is CASSALQTSGGTDTQYF. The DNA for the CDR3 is TGTGCCAGCAGCGCCCTCCAGACTAGCGGGGGCACAGATACGCAGTATTTT.